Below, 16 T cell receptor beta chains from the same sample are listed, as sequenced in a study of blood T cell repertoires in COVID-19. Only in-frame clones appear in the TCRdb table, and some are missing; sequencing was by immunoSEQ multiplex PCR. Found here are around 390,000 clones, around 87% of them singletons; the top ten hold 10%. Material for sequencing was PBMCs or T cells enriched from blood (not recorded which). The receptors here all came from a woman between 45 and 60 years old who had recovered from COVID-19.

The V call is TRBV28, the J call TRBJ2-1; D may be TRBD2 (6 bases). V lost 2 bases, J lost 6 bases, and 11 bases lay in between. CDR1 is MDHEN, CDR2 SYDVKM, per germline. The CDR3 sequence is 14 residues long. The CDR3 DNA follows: TGTGCCAGCAGTTTAGGGACTCGGGTCAATGAGCAGTTCTTC. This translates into CASSLGTRVNEQFF.

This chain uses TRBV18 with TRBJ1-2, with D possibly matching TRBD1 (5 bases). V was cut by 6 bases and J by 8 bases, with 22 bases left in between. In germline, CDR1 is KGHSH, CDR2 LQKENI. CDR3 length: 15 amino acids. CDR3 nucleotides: TGTGCCAGCTCCCTCAGTCTTGAGGGGACTGACGGCTACACCTTC. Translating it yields CASSLSLEGTDGYTF.

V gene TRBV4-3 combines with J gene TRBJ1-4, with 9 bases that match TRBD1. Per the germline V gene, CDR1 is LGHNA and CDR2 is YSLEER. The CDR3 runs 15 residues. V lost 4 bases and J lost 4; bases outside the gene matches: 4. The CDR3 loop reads CASSPGTGYNEKLFF. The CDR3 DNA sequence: TGCGCCAGCAGCCCCGGGACAGGGTATAATGAAAAACTGTTTTTT.

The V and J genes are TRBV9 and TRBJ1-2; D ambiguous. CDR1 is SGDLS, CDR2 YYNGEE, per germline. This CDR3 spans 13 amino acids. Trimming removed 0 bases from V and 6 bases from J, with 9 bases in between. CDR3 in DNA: TGTGCCAGCAGCGTAGGCGAATTGAATGGCTACACCTTC. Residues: CASSVGELNGYTF.

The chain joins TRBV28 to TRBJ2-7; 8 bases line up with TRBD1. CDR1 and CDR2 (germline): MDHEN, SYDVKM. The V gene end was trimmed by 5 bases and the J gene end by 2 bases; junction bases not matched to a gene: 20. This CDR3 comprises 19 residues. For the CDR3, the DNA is TGTGCCAGCAGTCCCGCACATCCCTGGGACAGGTTGGCCCCCTACGAGCAGTACTTC. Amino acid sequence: CASSPAHPWDRLAPYEQYF.

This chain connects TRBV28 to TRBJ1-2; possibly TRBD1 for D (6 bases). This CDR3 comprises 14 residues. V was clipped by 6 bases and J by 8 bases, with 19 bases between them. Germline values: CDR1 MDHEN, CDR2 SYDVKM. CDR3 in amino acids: CASRNWGQGPGYTF. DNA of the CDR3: TGTGCCAGCAGAAATTGGGGGCAGGGACCCGGCTACACCTTC.

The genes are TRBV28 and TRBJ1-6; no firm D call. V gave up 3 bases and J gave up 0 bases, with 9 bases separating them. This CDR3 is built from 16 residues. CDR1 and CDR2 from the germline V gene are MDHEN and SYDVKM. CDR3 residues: CASSLSGGSYNSPLHF. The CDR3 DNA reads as TGTGCCAGCAGTTTGTCGGGAGGCTCCTATAATTCACCCCTCCACTTT.

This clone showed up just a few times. The CDR3 nucleotides read TGTGCCAGCAGCTTAGAGGCAGGGGGCTACGAGCAGTACTTC. It yields the protein CASSLEAGGYEQYF. J is TRBJ2-7 and V is TRBV7-2; 7 bases fit TRBD1. From germline, CDR1 is SGHTA and CDR2 FQGNSA. With 1 base clipped from V and 3 bases from J, the junction kept 3 bases outside the gene matches. The CDR3 contains 14 residues. The entire variable domain, with the rest obtained from reference TRBV7-2 and TRBJ2-7, is as follows: GAGVSQSPSNKVTEKGKDVELRCDPISGHTALYWYRQSLGQGLEFLIYFQGNSAPDKSGLPSDRFSAERTGGSVSTLTIQRTQQEDSAVYLCASSLEAGGYEQYFGPGTRLTVT.

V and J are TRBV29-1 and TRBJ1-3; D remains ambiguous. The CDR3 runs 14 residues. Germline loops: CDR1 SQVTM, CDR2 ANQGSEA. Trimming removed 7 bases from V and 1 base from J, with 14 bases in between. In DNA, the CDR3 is TGCAGCGCCCTAGTTGGTTATTCTGGAAACACCATATATTTT. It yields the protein CSALVGYSGNTIYF.

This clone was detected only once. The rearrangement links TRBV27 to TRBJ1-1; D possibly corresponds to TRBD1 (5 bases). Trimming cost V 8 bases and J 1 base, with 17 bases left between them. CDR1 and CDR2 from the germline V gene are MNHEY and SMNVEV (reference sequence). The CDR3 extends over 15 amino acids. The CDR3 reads CASGKSGLPNTEAFF. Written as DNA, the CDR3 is TGTGCCAGCGGAAAATCGGGACTTCCGAACACTGAAGCTTTCTTT.

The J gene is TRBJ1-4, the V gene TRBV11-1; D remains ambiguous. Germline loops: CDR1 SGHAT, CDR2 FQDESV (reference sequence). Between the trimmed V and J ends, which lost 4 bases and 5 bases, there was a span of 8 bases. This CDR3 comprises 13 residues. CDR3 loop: CASSSGENEKLFF. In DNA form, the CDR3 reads TGTGCCAGCAGCTCCGGAGAAAATGAAAAACTGTTTTTT.

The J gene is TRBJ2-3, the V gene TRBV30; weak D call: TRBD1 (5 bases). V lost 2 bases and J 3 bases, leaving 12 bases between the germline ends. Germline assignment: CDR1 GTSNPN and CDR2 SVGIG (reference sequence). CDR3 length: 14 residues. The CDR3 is CAWSPQGWTDTQYF. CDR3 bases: TGTGCCTGGAGTCCCCAGGGCTGGACAGATACGCAGTATTTT.

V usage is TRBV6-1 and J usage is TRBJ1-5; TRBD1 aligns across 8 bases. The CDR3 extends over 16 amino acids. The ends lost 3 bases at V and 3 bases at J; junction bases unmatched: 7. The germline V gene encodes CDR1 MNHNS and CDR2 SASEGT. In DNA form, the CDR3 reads TGTGCCAGCAGTGACCTTCCGGACAGGGCCAATCAGCCCCAGCATTTT. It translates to CASSDLPDRANQPQHF.

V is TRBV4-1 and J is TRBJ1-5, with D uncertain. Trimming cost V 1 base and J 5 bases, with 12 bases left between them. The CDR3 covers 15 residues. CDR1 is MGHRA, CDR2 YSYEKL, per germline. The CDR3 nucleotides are TGCGCCAGCAGCCAAGTGATAGGGAGGGATCAGCCCCAGCATTTT. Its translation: CASSQVIGRDQPQHF.

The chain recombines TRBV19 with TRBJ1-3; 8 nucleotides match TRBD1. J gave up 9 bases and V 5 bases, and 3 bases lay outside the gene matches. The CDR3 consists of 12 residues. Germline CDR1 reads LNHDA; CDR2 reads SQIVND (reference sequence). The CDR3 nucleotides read TGTGCCAGTAGTGGACAGGGCTTCACCATATATTTT. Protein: CASSGQGFTIYF.

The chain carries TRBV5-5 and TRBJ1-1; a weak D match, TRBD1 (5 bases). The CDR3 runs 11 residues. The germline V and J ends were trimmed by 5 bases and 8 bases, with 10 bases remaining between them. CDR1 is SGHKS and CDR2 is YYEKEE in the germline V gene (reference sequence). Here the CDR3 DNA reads TGTGCCAGCAGTCTCAACAGGGAAGCTTTCTTT. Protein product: CASSLNREAFF.